The sequence of this T cell receptor (beta chain) was determined in a study of T cells in Graves' hyperthyroidism and ophthalmopathy. TCR beta CDR3 sequences were amplified from RNA transcripts. First-round RT-PCR targeting the TCR CDR3 was performed with the HTBI primer set. TCRdb redid the calling of the multiplex PCR reads with MiXCR, one entry per CDR3 protein. The sample has more than 95,000 distinct CDR3 sequences, about half seen once. Trimming took 4 bases from V and 3 from J; bases not matched to a gene: 8. The CDR3 is made up of 15 amino acids. The germline V gene encodes CDR1 MGHRA and CDR2 YSYEKL. This clonotype was observed many times. Antigen unknown. Study-level findings and limits: Clonotypes that were expanded in thyroid above 0.001 mostly appeared in blood too. Ophthalmopathy and stable hyperthyroidism were separated by a 13 V-J model.

In patients aged 18 to 65, hyperthyroidism was newly diagnosed, with duration under 2 months. The material sequenced was blood. The chain is built from TRBV4-1 and TRBJ1-1, with 7 positions matching TRBD1. The source of this sequence is a man aged 35 to 55 with Graves' hyperthyroidism. This CDR3 reads CASSRNRGEDTEAFF. The CDR3 DNA sequence: TGCGCCAGCAGCCGGAACAGGGGTGAGGACACTGAAGCTTTCTTT.